Shown below are 30 T cell receptor beta chains from a single sample sequenced in a study of CD8 T cells in Susac syndrome. RNA in amounts of roughly 0.5 to 1 ug was reverse transcribed with random hexamers. TCRdb analysed the immunoSEQ multiplex PCR reads with MiXCR anew, one entry per CDR3 protein. This sample has roughly 200,000 distinct CDR3 sequences, with more than 85% found just once. Input material: CD4+ T cells from PBMCs. These receptor sequences come from a human donor with multiple sclerosis.

The chain carries TRBV29-1 and TRBJ2-7, with TRBD1 identical over 8 bases. V lost 0 bases and J lost 2; bases outside the gene matches: 6. The CDR3 length is 15 residues. Germline values: CDR1 SQVTM, CDR2 ANQGSEA. CDR3 loop: CSVEDRGQAAYEQYF. The DNA of the CDR3 is TGCAGCGTTGAAGATAGGGGACAGGCGGCCTACGAGCAGTACTTC.

This chain uses TRBV30 with TRBJ1-6; TRBD1 is a possible D gene (6 bases). Per germline, CDR1 GTSNPN and CDR2 SVGIG (reference sequence). The CDR3 runs to 12 residues. Trimming cost V 6 bases and J 5 bases, with 8 bases left between them. The chain's CDR3 is CACRQDNSPLHF. The CDR3 DNA follows: TGTGCCTGTCGACAGGATAATTCACCCCTCCACTTT.

This chain links TRBV19 with TRBJ1-1, with D unresolved. Trimming removed 6 bases from V and 0 bases from J, with 11 bases in between. From germline, CDR1 is LNHDA and CDR2 SQIVND (reference sequence). The CDR3 covers 14 residues. CDR3 sequence reads: CASSPWAMNTEAFF. The CDR3 DNA reads as TGTGCCAGTAGCCCTTGGGCTATGAACACTGAAGCTTTCTTT.

This clonotype was seen once. The chain couples TRBV18 to TRBJ1-1, with D uncertain. CDR3 size: 12 residues. V lost 0 bases and J lost 8, with 7 bases in between. Germline CDR1 and CDR2: KGHSH and LQKENI. The CDR3 sequence is CASSPPAKEAFF. CDR3 in DNA: TGTGCCAGCTCACCACCGGCGAAGGAAGCTTTCTTT. Drawing the rest from reference TRBV18 and TRBJ1-1, the complete variable domain is NAGVMQNPRHLVRRRGQEARLRCSPMKGHSHVYWYRQLPEEGLKFMVYLQKENIIDESGMPKERFSAEFPKEGPSILRIQQVVRGDSAAYFCASSPPAKEAFFGQGTRLTVV.

The V gene is TRBV15, the J gene TRBJ2-5; maybe TRBD2 (7 bases). Germline CDR1 LNHNV, CDR2 YYDKDF (reference sequence). Trimming pared 5 bases from V and 5 bases from J, leaving 21 bases between. CDR3 length: 16 residues. The CDR3 here is CATSPAGANIPETQYF. In DNA, the CDR3 is TGTGCCACCAGCCCCGCGGGGGCAAACATCCCGGAGACCCAGTACTTC.

The V call is TRBV7-2, the J call TRBJ2-3; D gene uncertain. The CDR3 extends over 13 amino acids. In germline, CDR1 is SGHTA, CDR2 FQGNSA. Trimming took off 6 bases at V and 0 bases at J, with 7 bases between the two ends. The CDR3 is CASRGSSTDTQYF. Here the CDR3 DNA reads TGTGCCAGCAGGGGCAGTAGCACAGATACGCAGTATTTT. Complete variable domain (other parts from reference TRBV7-2 and TRBJ2-3): GAGVSQSPSNKVTEKGKDVELRCDPISGHTALYWYRQSLGQGLEFLIYFQGNSAPDKSGLPSDRFSAERTGGSVSTLTIQRTQQEDSAVYLCASRGSSTDTQYFGPGTRLTVL.

This sequence joins TRBV20-1 and TRBJ2-7; TRBD1 matches 7 bases. Trimming took 0 bases from V and 0 from J; bases not matched to a gene: 5. The CDR3 is 15 residues long. CDR1 DFQATT and CDR2 SNEGSKA come from the germline V gene (reference sequence). The CDR3 loop is CSARDQGVSSYEQYF. Written as DNA, the CDR3 is TGCAGTGCTAGAGATCAGGGGGTCAGCTCCTACGAGCAGTACTTC.

This clonotype was recorded a few times. The chain joins TRBV20-1 to TRBJ2-5, with D perhaps matching TRBD1 or TRBD2 (5 bases each). The CDR3 sequence is 12 residues long. From germline, CDR1 is DFQATT and CDR2 SNEGSKA (reference sequence). Trimming removed 3 bases from V and 5 bases from J, with 10 bases in between. Here the CDR3 DNA reads TGCAGTGCTAGGGGGGTCGGGGAGACCCAGTACTTC. Translating gives CSARGVGETQYF.

On this clonotype: The junction shows a germline mismatch at one end, possibly a read error. This chain uses TRBV4-1 with TRBJ1-2, with D possibly matching TRBD1 (5 bases). The CDR3 loop spans 17 amino acids. Germline values: CDR1 MGHRA, CDR2 YSYEKL. CDR3 bases: TGTGCCAGCAGCCAAGCCCCCCCGCAGTCGGGGGACTATGGCTACACCTTC. Amino acids: CASSQAPPQSGDYGYTF.

The CDR3 region is CASSIDLSNQPQHF. CDR3 sequence (DNA): TGTGCCAGCAGCATCGACCTTAGCAATCAGCCCCAGCATTTT. The rearrangement uses TRBV9 and TRBJ1-5; D is uncertain. CDR3 length equals 14 residues. Germline assignment: CDR1 SGDLS and CDR2 YYNGEE. The V and J ends lost 4 bases and 0 bases respectively, with 8 bases between them.

The sample holds one count of this clonotype. V and J are TRBV24-1 and TRBJ2-3, with D hard to call. The CDR3 consists of 13 residues. CDR1 KGHDR and CDR2 SFDVKD come from the germline V gene. V was cut by 4 bases and J by 6 bases, with 10 bases left in between. The CDR3 nucleotides read TGTGCCACCAGTGAGGGCCCTGTGGATACGCAGTATTTT. Amino acids: CATSEGPVDTQYF.

The rearrangement uses TRBV6-5 and TRBJ2-1; 7 bases match TRBD1. The V gene's germline CDR1 is MNHEY and CDR2 SVGAGI. The CDR3 has 18 residues. The junction had 12 bases not matched to a gene; V was cut back by 4 bases and J by 0 bases. The CDR3 loop reads CASSSNRGQPSSYNEQFF. The CDR3 region has the DNA TGTGCCAGCAGTTCCAACCGGGGACAGCCGAGCTCCTACAATGAGCAGTTCTTC.

V usage is TRBV20-1 and J usage is TRBJ1-5; 8 nucleotides agree with TRBD1. Germline lookup yields CDR1 DFQATT and CDR2 SNEGSKA (reference sequence). The trim removed 7 bases at V and 7 bases at J, leaving 6 bases unmatched. The CDR3 covers 12 residues. The CDR3 nucleotides are TGCAGTGTCAAGACAGGGGACCAGCCCCAGCATTTT. It is translated as CSVKTGDQPQHF.

The chain uses TRBV30 and TRBJ2-2; no clear D. With 5 bases removed from V and 4 bases from J, the gap between germline ends came to 11 bases. The CDR3 extends over 13 amino acids. CDR1 is GTSNPN and CDR2 is SVGIG in the germline V gene (reference sequence). In DNA, the CDR3 is TGTGCCTGGGCATCCCAGAGCACCGGGGAGCTGTTTTTT. It translates to CAWASQSTGELFF.

This chain joins TRBV3-1 and TRBJ2-7; weak D call: TRBD2 (6 bases). The CDR3 runs 13 residues. Germline-derived CDR1 and CDR2 are LGHDT and YNNKEL (reference sequence). Trimming left V 3 bases short and J 1 base short, with 7 bases between. The CDR3 DNA reads as TGTGCCAGCAGCCAGGCGGGGTCCTACGAGCAGTACGTC. Encoded protein: CASSQAGSYEQYV.

The chain recombines TRBV4-2 with TRBJ1-6, with D unclear. The CDR3 consists of 16 residues. The germline gives CDR1 LGHNA, CDR2 YNFKEQ. Trimming stripped 4 bases from V and 8 bases from J, with 18 bases between. The CDR3 DNA reads as TGTGCCAGCAGCCCCAACCCCCAGAGTGGGTATTCACCCCTCCACTTT. Translating it yields CASSPNPQSGYSPLHF.

The rearrangement joins TRBV10-3 to TRBJ1-1; no clear D gene. The CDR3 loop spans 15 amino acids. Germline V gene sequence: CDR1 ENHRY, CDR2 SYGVKD. V was clipped by 3 bases and J by 1 base, with 12 bases between them. Here the CDR3 reads CAISDQITPNTEAFF. In DNA, the CDR3 is TGTGCCATCAGTGACCAGATAACGCCGAACACTGAAGCTTTCTTT.

This chain joins TRBV3-1 and TRBJ2-5; D not certain. With 5 bases removed from V and 4 bases from J, the gap between germline ends came to 11 bases. The CDR3 spans 13 residues. Germline values: CDR1 LGHDT, CDR2 YNNKEL (reference sequence). CDR3 nucleotide sequence: TGTGCCAGCAGCGGACGGAAGGGAGAGACCCAGTACTTC. Translation gives CASSGRKGETQYF.

CDR3 residues: CATSDTGTDPDTQYF. CDR3 sequence (DNA): TGTGCCACCAGTGACACCGGGACAGACCCAGATACGCAGTATTTT. The rearrangement joins TRBV24-1 to TRBJ2-3, with 7 bases that match TRBD1. Germline CDR1 KGHDR, CDR2 SFDVKD. V dropped 4 bases and J dropped 4; count of bases not matched to a gene: 7. This CDR3 region has 15 residues.

J is TRBJ1-2 and V is TRBV7-9; possibly TRBD1 for D (6 bases). V gave up 7 bases and J gave up 4 bases, with 13 bases separating them. The germline V gene encodes CDR1 SEHNR and CDR2 FQNEAQ (reference sequence). This CDR3 comprises 13 residues. The CDR3 loop is CASTLRQVYGYTF. The DNA for the CDR3 is TGTGCCAGCACCCTACGACAGGTCTATGGCTACACCTTC.

CDR3 sequence reads: CSASAQGDTDTQYF. CDR3 DNA: TGCAGTGCTAGTGCCCAGGGGGACACAGATACGCAGTATTTT. This chain joins TRBV20-1 and TRBJ2-3, with 7 nucleotides matching TRBD1. The germline V gene encodes CDR1 DFQATT and CDR2 SNEGSKA (reference sequence). The CDR3 length is 14 residues. With V trimmed by 3 bases and J by 2 bases, 5 bases remained unmatched.

The chain is built from TRBV20-1 and TRBJ2-5, with 14 bases matching TRBD2. Germline V CDR1 and CDR2: DFQATT, SNEGSKA (reference sequence). Losses at the gene ends were 6 bases for V and 7 bases for J; bases not matched to a gene: 7. The CDR3 length is 14 residues. Written as DNA, the CDR3 is TGCAGTGCCCGGACTAGCGGGGGGCGGTGGACCCAGTACTTC. As protein: CSARTSGGRWTQYF.

V is TRBV20-1 and J is TRBJ2-5, with 8 bases that match TRBD2. This CDR3 contains 15 residues. The V gene end was trimmed by 6 bases and the J gene end by 1 base; junction bases not matched to a gene: 10. Germline V lookup: CDR1 DFQATT, CDR2 SNEGSKA (reference sequence). The CDR3 is CSASEGSGAQETQYF. The CDR3 DNA sequence: TGCAGTGCCTCGGAGGGTAGCGGGGCCCAAGAGACCCAGTACTTC.

There are a few counts of this clonotype. This rearrangement joins TRBV19 to TRBJ2-3; TRBD2 agrees at 8 bases. CDR3 length: 13 residues. Germline V gene lookup returns CDR1 LNHDA and CDR2 SQIVND (reference sequence). After removal of 5 bases from V and 3 bases from J, the junction contained 1 base not matched to a gene. The CDR3 coding sequence is TGTGCCAGTAGTGCGGGGGGAACAGATACGCAGTATTTT. This sequence encodes CASSAGGTDTQYF.

The rearrangement links TRBV7-3 to TRBJ2-1, with 8 bases fitting TRBD2. This CDR3 contains 15 residues. V shed 0 bases, J shed 7 bases, and the junction held 5 bases outside the gene matches. Germline V gene data show CDR1 as SGHTA and CDR2 as FQGTGA. This CDR3 is CASSLTGGGKNEQFF. The CDR3 region has the DNA TGTGCCAGCAGCTTAACAGGCGGGGGGAAGAATGAGCAGTTCTTC. The full variable domain, completed using reference TRBV7-3 and TRBJ2-1, is GAGVSQTPSNKVTEKGKYVELRCDPISGHTALYWYRQSLGQGPEFLIYFQGTGAADDSGLPNDRFFAVRPEGSVSTLKIQRTERGDSAVYLCASSLTGGGKNEQFFGPGTRLTVL.

This clonotype was found once. This chain links TRBV5-1 with TRBJ2-7, with a possible D match to TRBD2 (6 bases). This CDR3 is 15 amino acids long. Germline-derived CDR1 and CDR2 are SGHRS and YFSETQ. The V end was cut by 4 bases, the J end by 5 bases, with 19 bases between. This CDR3 reads CASSTTRRDRNEQYF. CDR3 DNA: TGCGCCAGCAGCACGACGAGGCGGGACCGCAACGAGCAGTACTTC.

The V and J genes are TRBV20-1 and TRBJ2-1, with D hard to call. CDR3 length: 12 residues. Germline-derived CDR1 and CDR2 are DFQATT and SNEGSKA (reference sequence). Trimming removed 3 bases from V and 4 bases from J, with 7 bases in between. DNA for the CDR3: TGCAGTGCTAGCGGTCGATACAATGAGCAGTTCTTC. Translation gives CSASGRYNEQFF.

The V and J genes are TRBV20-1 and TRBJ1-1, with D unclear. Trimming cost V 5 bases and J 4 bases, with 11 bases left between them. This CDR3 has 12 residues. CDR1 is DFQATT, CDR2 SNEGSKA, per germline (reference sequence). CDR3 region: CSAPTNPTEAFF. The DNA for the CDR3 is TGCAGTGCTCCTACCAACCCCACTGAAGCTTTCTTT.

The rearrangement links TRBV20-1 to TRBJ1-2; D gene ambiguous. The CDR3 runs 11 residues. Germline values: CDR1 DFQATT, CDR2 SNEGSKA (reference sequence). V was shortened by 0 bases and J by 9 bases, with 8 bases between the two germline ends. The CDR3 sequence is CSARDLDRYTF. Written as DNA, the CDR3 is TGCAGTGCTAGAGACCTTGATCGCTACACCTTC.

The chain employs TRBV5-1 and TRBJ2-6; D unclear. The germline V and J ends were trimmed by 0 bases and 3 bases, with 10 bases remaining between them. CDR1 is SGHRS and CDR2 is YFSETQ in the germline V gene. This CDR3 has 16 amino acids. CDR3 protein: CASSLGSPVGANVLTF. The CDR3 DNA sequence: TGCGCCAGCAGCTTGGGCTCCCCGGTTGGGGCCAACGTCCTGACTTTC. The variable domain in full, with the rest retrieved from reference TRBV5-1 and TRBJ2-6, is KAGVTQTPRYLIKTRGQQVTLSCSPISGHRSVSWYQQTPGQGLQFLFEYFSETQRNKGNFPGRFSGRQFSNSRSEMNVSTLELGDSALYLCASSLGSPVGANVLTFGAGSRLTVL.